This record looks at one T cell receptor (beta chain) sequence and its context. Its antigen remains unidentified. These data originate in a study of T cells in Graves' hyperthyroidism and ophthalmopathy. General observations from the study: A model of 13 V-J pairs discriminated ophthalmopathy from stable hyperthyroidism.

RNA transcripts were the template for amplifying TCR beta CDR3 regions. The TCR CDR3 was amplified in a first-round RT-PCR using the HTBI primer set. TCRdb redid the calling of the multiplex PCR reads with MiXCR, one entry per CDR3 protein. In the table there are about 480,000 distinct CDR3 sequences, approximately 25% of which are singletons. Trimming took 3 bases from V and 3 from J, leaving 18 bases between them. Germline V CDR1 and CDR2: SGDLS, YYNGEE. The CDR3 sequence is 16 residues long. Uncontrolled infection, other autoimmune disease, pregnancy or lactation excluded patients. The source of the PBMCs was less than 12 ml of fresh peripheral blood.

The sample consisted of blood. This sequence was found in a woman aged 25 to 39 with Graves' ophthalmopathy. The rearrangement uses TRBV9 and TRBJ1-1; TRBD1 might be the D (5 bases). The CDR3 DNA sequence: TGTGCCAGCAGCGCGTCAGGGAAGTGGCTGGACACTGAAGCTTTCTTT. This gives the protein CASSASGKWLDTEAFF.